The present T cell receptor beta chain was sequenced within a study of cytomegalovirus exposure and HLA in healthy donors. Study-level results: Later analysis placed DRB1 highest and HLA-C lowest in TCR association rates, which differed by HLA locus. Indistinguishable V segments such as TRBV6-2 and TRBV6-3 were excluded. A few chains tied to CMV proved CMV antigen-specific in vitro.

Concerning this clone: The antigen is unknown.

Vbeta (60) and Jbeta (13) primers were used in the PCR. As processed by the authors: A later analysis tallied about 80 million unique TCR beta chains, around 11 million of them shared. Libraries were prepared by immunoSEQ multiplex PCR; TCRdb keeps only in-frame clonotypes and omits some of them. From that table come the V and J calls and clone size; the DNA was used to work out D and trimming. This table has about 200,000 clones, over 65% appearing once. The CDR3 consists of 18 residues. Germline V gives CDR1 LGHNA, CDR2 YSLEER. Trimming stripped 0 bases from V and 4 bases from J, with 21 bases between.

This chain connects TRBV4-3 to TRBJ1-2; a possible D gene is TRBD1 (5 bases). Sequencing input: PBMCs. The sequence was obtained from a boy aged 2 to 10 in good health and CMV-seronegative. CDR3 in DNA: TGCGCCAGCAGCCAAGATGATTCAGGGATAGTGGATCTCTATGGCTACACCTTC. This encodes CASSQDDSGIVDLYGYTF.